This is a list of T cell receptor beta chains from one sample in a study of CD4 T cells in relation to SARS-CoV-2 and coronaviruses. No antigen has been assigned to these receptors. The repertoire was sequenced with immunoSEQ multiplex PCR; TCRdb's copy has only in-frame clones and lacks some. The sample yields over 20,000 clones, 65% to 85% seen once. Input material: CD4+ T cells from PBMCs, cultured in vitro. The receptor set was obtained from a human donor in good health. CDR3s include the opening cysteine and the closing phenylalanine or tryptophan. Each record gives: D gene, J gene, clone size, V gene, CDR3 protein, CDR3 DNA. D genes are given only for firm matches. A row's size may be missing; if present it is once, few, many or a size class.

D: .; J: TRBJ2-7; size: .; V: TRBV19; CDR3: CASKATWQGGYEQYF; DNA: TGTGCCAGTAAGGCCACCTGGCAGGGGGGGTACGAGCAGTACTTC
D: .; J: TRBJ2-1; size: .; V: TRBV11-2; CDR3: CASSSGHLYNEQFF; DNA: TGTGCCAGCAGCTCGGGACACCTCTACAATGAGCAGTTCTTC
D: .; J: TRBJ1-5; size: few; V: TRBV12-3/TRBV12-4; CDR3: CASSRDGQPQHF; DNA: TGTGCCAGCAGCCGCGACGGGCAGCCCCAGCATTTT
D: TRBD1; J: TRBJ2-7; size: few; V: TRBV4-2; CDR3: CASSPLGQTLYEQYF; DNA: TGTGCCAGCAGCCCCCTGGGACAGACCCTATACGAGCAGTACTTC
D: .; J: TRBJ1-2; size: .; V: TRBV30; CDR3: CAWAPGTALSYGYTF; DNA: TGTGCCTGGGCCCCCGGGACCGCCCTAAGCTATGGCTACACCTTC
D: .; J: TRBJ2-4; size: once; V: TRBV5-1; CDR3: CASSFRGAAKNIQYF; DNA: TGCGCCAGCAGCTTTCGGGGGGCGGCCAAAAACATTCAGTACTTC
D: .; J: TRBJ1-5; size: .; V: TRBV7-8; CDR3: CASSLFGGGQRNQPQHF; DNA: TGTGCCAGCAGCTTATTCGGGGGGGGGCAACGAAATCAGCCCCAGCATTTT
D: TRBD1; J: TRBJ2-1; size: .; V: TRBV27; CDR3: CASTTRQGAYNEQFF; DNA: TGTGCCAGCACTACCCGACAGGGGGCCTACAATGAGCAGTTCTTC
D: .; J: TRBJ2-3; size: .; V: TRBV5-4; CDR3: CASSLAVEDTQYF; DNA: TGTGCCAGCAGCTTGGCCGTCGAAGATACGCAGTATTTT
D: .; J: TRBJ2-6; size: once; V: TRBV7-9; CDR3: CASSLALYRAGGANVLTF; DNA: TGTGCCAGCAGCTTAGCACTTTACAGGGCTGGTGGGGCCAACGTCCTGACTTTC
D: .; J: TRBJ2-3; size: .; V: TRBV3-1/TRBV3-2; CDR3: CASSHQAITQYF; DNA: TGTGCCAGCAGTCATCAGGCAATTACGCAGTATTTT
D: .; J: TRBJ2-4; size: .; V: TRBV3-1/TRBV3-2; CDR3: CASSLRDFKNIQYF; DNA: TGTGCCAGCAGCCTTCGGGACTTCAAAAACATTCAGTACTTC
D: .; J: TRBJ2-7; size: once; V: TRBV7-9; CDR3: CASSFGRLSEQYF; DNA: TGTGCCAGCAGCTTTGGCCGGTTAAGCGAGCAGTACTTC
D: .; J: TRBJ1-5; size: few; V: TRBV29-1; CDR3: CSPEGGGNQPQHF; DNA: TGCAGCCCCGAGGGGGGCGGCAATCAGCCCCAGCATTTT
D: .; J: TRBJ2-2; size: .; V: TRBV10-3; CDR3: CASTRDTGELFF; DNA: TGTGCCAGTACACGGGACACCGGGGAGCTGTTTTTT
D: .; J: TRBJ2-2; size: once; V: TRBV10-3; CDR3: CAISDRETGELFF; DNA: TGTGCCATCAGTGACAGGGAGACCGGGGAGCTGTTTTTT
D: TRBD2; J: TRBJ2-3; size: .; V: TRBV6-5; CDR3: CASDPGGGRVDTQYF; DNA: TGTGCCAGCGATCCGGGCGGGGGTCGGGTGGATACGCAGTATTTT
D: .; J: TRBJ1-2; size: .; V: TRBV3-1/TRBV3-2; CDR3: CASSQDTNRAYGYTF; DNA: TGTGCCAGCAGCCAAGATACTAACAGGGCCTATGGCTACACCTTC
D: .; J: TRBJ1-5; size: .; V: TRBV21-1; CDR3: CASSGPPRDSNQPQHF; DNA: TGTGCCAGCAGTGGACCCCCCAGGGATAGCAATCAGCCCCAGCATTTT
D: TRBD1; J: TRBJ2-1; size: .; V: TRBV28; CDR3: CASSFLSGGFTYNEQFF; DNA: TGTGCCAGCAGTTTCTTGTCAGGGGGCTTCACCTACAATGAGCAGTTCTTC
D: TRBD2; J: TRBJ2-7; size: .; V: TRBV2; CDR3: CASILPGGKRSYEQYF; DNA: TGTGCCAGCATCTTACCCGGGGGGAAGCGCTCCTACGAGCAGTACTTC
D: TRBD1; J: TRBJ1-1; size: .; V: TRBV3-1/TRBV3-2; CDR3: CASSQQGAAEAFF; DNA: TGTGCCAGCAGCCAACAGGGGGCGGCTGAAGCTTTCTTT